This TCR beta chain comes out of a study of spatial heterogeneity in lung cancer. The overall study: Matched bulk RNA-seq yielded a T cell transcriptional module score. Counts of TCR transcripts in tumor regions correlated strongly with that score.

Notes on the study in general: Tumors with more nonsynonymous mutations had more expanded intratumoral alpha and beta TCRs.

The study tagged each TCR cDNA molecule with a unique molecular identifier. Each CDR3 protein is one row after TCRdb ran MiXCR on the 5' RACE reads. The sample carries 5,700 or so distinct CDR3 sequences, just under 8% recorded once. Concerning this clonotype itself: Its antigen is unidentified.

Indicated time point: sample taken at primary tumor resection. The study sequenced unsorted whole RNA from tumor, nontumor lung or frozen PBMC. This TCR was recovered from a female donor with early-stage non-small cell lung cancer. This material consisted of lung tumor tissue, taken at surgery.

In DNA, the CDR3 is TGCAGCGCAGGGACTAGTGGAGAGACCCAGTACTTC. This sequence encodes CSAGTSGETQYF. The gene calls are TRBV29-1 and TRBJ2-5; 8 bases are a match to TRBD2. The CDR3 is made up of 12 amino acids. Looked up from germline, CDR1 is SQVTM and CDR2 is ANQGSEA. With V trimmed by 7 bases and J by 4 bases, 5 bases remained unmatched.